These 20 T cell receptor beta chains were all obtained from the same sample, sequenced in a study of post-analysis software for immune sequencing data. Study results and limitations: Compared with controls, patients had more of five TRBV segments, including TRBV5-6, TRBV5-1 and TRBV20-1.

The authors incorporated unique molecular identifiers into the TCR beta cDNA libraries. MiXCR, applied by TCRdb to the PCR reads, yields one record per CDR3 protein. Of over 300,000 distinct CDR3 sequences listed, around a third were seen once; the top ten hold 13%. Their target antigens are unknown. Sequencing input: blood. These receptors all stem from a girl aged 10-17 years with multiple sclerosis.

This clonotype turned up a few times. V is TRBV11-2 and J is TRBJ1-1, with D maybe TRBD1 (6 bases). The ends were cut back, 3 bases at V and 6 bases at J, with 17 bases in the middle. Germline V CDR1 and CDR2: SGHAT, FQNNGV. The CDR3 sequence is 15 residues long. For the CDR3, the DNA is TGTGCCAGCAGCTTGGGGTCCACAGGGATCGCTGAAGCTTTCTTT. Its protein product is CASSLGSTGIAEAFF.

This chain links TRBV5-1 with TRBJ2-3; the D is unclear. From germline, CDR1 is SGHRS and CDR2 YFSETQ. The CDR3 has 13 amino acids. V was trimmed by 4 bases and J by 13 bases, leaving 19 bases between them. CDR3 sequence reads: CASSRNYARLEYF. The CDR3 DNA reads as TGCGCCAGCAGCAGGAACTATGCGAGACTGGAGTATTTT.

This chain links TRBV7-3 with TRBJ2-6, with a tentative D call TRBD1 (6 bases). Trimming took off 4 bases at V and 2 bases at J, with 12 bases between the two ends. CDR3 size: 16 residues. Germline V CDR1 and CDR2: SGHTA, FQGTGA. The CDR3 DNA reads as TGTGCCAGCAGCTACTCACAGGGTGCTGGGGCCAACGTCCTGACTTTC. Translated: CASSYSQGAGANVLTF. The variable domain in full, completed from reference TRBV7-3 and TRBJ2-6, reads GAGVSQTPSNKVTEKGKYVELRCDPISGHTALYWYRQSLGQGPEFLIYFQGTGAADDSGLPNDRFFAVRPEGSVSTLKIQRTERGDSAVYLCASSYSQGAGANVLTFGAGSRLTVL.

V usage is TRBV4-3 and J usage is TRBJ2-6, with D possibly matching TRBD1 (5 bases). The CDR3 spans 16 residues. The germline CDR1 and CDR2 sequences are LGHNA and YSLEER. V lost 4 bases and J 0 bases, leaving 10 bases between the germline ends. Here the CDR3 DNA reads TGCGCCAGCAGCCGAGATGACAGCTCTGGGGCCAACGTCCTGACTTTC. Its protein is CASSRDDSSGANVLTF.

The chain links TRBV6-5 to TRBJ2-3, with D unclear. The CDR3 is made up of 15 amino acids. Trimming pared 2 bases from V and 2 bases from J, leaving 11 bases between. Germline V gene lookup returns CDR1 MNHEY and CDR2 SVGAGI. The CDR3 nucleotides read TGTGCCAGCAGTTACGGGCCTCGAAACACAGATACGCAGTATTTT. It codes for CASSYGPRNTDTQYF.

The chain has TRBV6-5 and TRBJ1-1; D is unclear. V lost 3 bases and J lost 1, with 9 bases in between. Per the germline V gene, CDR1 is MNHEY and CDR2 is SVGAGI. CDR3 length equals 14 residues. The DNA of the CDR3 is TGTGCCAGCAGTTATAGAGATTGGAACACTGAAGCTTTCTTT. Translation gives CASSYRDWNTEAFF.

This sequence joins TRBV11-2 and TRBJ1-1; D remains ambiguous. Germline values: CDR1 SGHAT, CDR2 FQNNGV. With 0 bases removed from V and 1 base from J, the gap between germline ends came to 12 bases. The CDR3 is 16 residues long. CDR3 loop: CASSLDMAGGNTEAFF. As DNA, the CDR3 is TGTGCCAGCAGCTTAGATATGGCAGGTGGGAACACTGAAGCTTTCTTT.

This chain joins TRBV27 and TRBJ1-1; TRBD1 matches 7 bases. Trimming took 7 bases from V and 4 from J; bases not matched to a gene: 9. CDR1 and CDR2 from the germline V gene are MNHEY and SMNVEV (reference sequence). This CDR3 is built from 14 residues. The CDR3 DNA is TGTGCCAGCACCCTAAGCCCAGGGGGCACTGAAGCTTTCTTT. Protein sequence: CASTLSPGGTEAFF.

This clonotype was recorded many times. The genes are TRBV12-3 or TRBV12-4 and TRBJ1-1; D uncertain. This CDR3 has 13 amino acids. V lost 3 bases and J lost 1, with 6 bases in between. CDR3 sequence: CASSFGPNTEAFF. The DNA for the CDR3 is TGTGCCAGCAGTTTCGGGCCGAACACTGAAGCTTTCTTT.

This clonotype appeared a few times. The chain combines TRBV4-1 with TRBJ2-7; 9 nucleotides match TRBD2. This CDR3 is 15 amino acids long. J gave up 2 bases and V 0 bases, and 2 bases lay outside the gene matches. CDR1 and CDR2 (germline): MGHRA, YSYEKL. Written as DNA, the CDR3 is TGCGCCAGCAGCCAAGAGGCGGGGGGGACCTACGAGCAGTACTTC. Translated: CASSQEAGGTYEQYF.

Concerning this clonotype: This may be a read error, as it is one base from a much larger clone. The V and J genes are TRBV3-1 and TRBJ2-3; D is perhaps TRBD1 (5 bases). Looked up from germline, CDR1 is LGHDT and CDR2 is YNNKEL (reference sequence). This CDR3 has 16 residues. The CDR3 DNA is TGTGCCGGCAGCCAGGGTGGACACGCTAGCACAGATACGCAGTATTTT. Translation gives CAGSQGGHASTDTQYF.

The chain is built from TRBV2 and TRBJ2-7, with D unresolved. Germline-derived CDR1 and CDR2 are SNHLY and FYNNEI. Between the trimmed V and J ends, which lost 1 base and 2 bases, there was a span of 12 bases. The CDR3 runs 15 residues. CDR3 sequence (DNA): TGTGCCAGCAGTGAAGTGGTCGACCTCCCCTACGAGCAGTACTTC. This encodes CASSEVVDLPYEQYF.

This clonotype was seen a single time. An end of the junction differs from the germline gene, which may be a read error. This chain uses TRBV10-3 with TRBJ2-1, with D perhaps TRBD2 (7 bases). Germline assignment: CDR1 ENHRY and CDR2 SYGVKD. This CDR3 is 13 amino acids long. Written as DNA, the CDR3 is TGTGCCATCAGGGACGGGGGGCAATTCGAGCAGGACTTC. This translates into CAIRDGGQFEQDF.

Written as DNA, the CDR3 is TGTGCCAGCAGTCCTTTTAGGGACTCCTACGAGCAGTACTTC. It specifies CASSPFRDSYEQYF. This chain joins TRBV14 and TRBJ2-7; D is unclear. V shed 6 bases and J shed 0 bases, with 12 bases lying between them. CDR3 length: 14 residues. The germline gives CDR1 SGHDN, CDR2 FVKESK.

This chain uses TRBV11-2 with TRBJ1-5; a possible D gene is TRBD1 (5 bases). The V end was cut by 1 base, the J end by 4 bases, with 8 bases between. The germline CDR1 and CDR2 sequences are SGHAT and FQNNGV. The CDR3 contains 14 residues. The CDR3 is CASSLGRENQPQHF. The CDR3 region has the DNA TGTGCCAGCAGCTTAGGCAGGGAGAATCAGCCCCAGCATTTT.

As to this clonotype: One end of the junction does not line up with germline, which may come from a read error. The chain couples TRBV5-1 to TRBJ2-3; D assignment may be TRBD1 or TRBD2 (5 bases each). The CDR3 totals 15 residues. Germline lookup yields CDR1 SGHRS and CDR2 YFSETQ. DNA of the CDR3: TGCGCCAGCGCCTGGGGGTTGTCCGGCACAGGTACGCAGTATTTT. Its protein product is CASAWGLSGTGTQYF.

The chain joins TRBV5-1 to TRBJ2-5; weak D call: TRBD1 (5 bases). V was trimmed by 4 bases and J by 1 base, leaving 11 bases between them. The length of the CDR3 is 14 residues. CDR1 is SGHRS, CDR2 YFSETQ, per germline. CDR3 loop: CASSITGIQETQYF. DNA for the CDR3: TGCGCCAGCAGCATCACAGGAATCCAAGAGACCCAGTACTTC.

The chain combines TRBV27 with TRBJ2-1; the D gene is possibly TRBD1 (5 bases). The germline V and J ends were trimmed by 1 base and 7 bases, with 17 bases remaining between them. Germline CDR1 is MNHEY and CDR2 is SMNVEV (reference sequence). The CDR3 loop spans 16 amino acids. In nucleotides, the CDR3 is TGTGCCAGCAGTTTATTAGGCCCCGCAGGGCATAATGAGCAGTTCTTC. Its protein product is CASSLLGPAGHNEQFF.

J is TRBJ2-3 and V is TRBV6-1; no definite D call. Trimming left V 4 bases short and J 0 bases short, with 8 bases between. This CDR3 spans 14 amino acids. Germline CDR1 reads MNHNS; CDR2 reads SASEGT. Here the CDR3 reads CASSVRSSTDTQYF. DNA of the CDR3: TGTGCCAGCAGTGTACGCAGCAGCACAGATACGCAGTATTTT.

The rearrangement joins TRBV20-1 to TRBJ2-1; 7 bases agree with TRBD1. This CDR3 is 15 amino acids long. Germline V gives CDR1 DFQATT, CDR2 SNEGSKA (reference sequence). Unmatched junction bases numbered 8, after V lost 3 bases and J lost 3 bases. DNA for the CDR3: TGCAGTGCTAGTACAAACCGGGACAGCTACAATGAGCAGTTCTTC. As protein: CSASTNRDSYNEQFF.